The present T cell receptor beta chain was sequenced within a study of CD8 T cells in ankylosing spondylitis. Findings and limits, study-wide: One TCR beta motif, made up of about 8 highly homologous variants, appeared characteristic of ankylosing spondylitis blood. In the blood and synovial fluid of reactive arthritis, some motif variants had been previously reported.

Worth noting for this clonotype: Its antigen is not known.

Looked up from germline, CDR1 is LNHNV and CDR2 is YYDKDF (reference sequence). The CDR3 contains 13 residues. V was cut by 0 bases and J by 5 bases, with 7 bases left in between. Each CDR3 protein is one row after TCRdb ran MiXCR on the 5' RACE reads. The sample has hundreds of thousands of distinct CDR3 sequences; about 12% are singletons. This sequence originates from a male donor with ankylosing spondylitis. V gene TRBV15 combines with J gene TRBJ1-1; tentative D call: TRBD1 (5 bases). The specimen sequenced was blood, either unsorted or a sorted T cell fraction (not recorded which). The CDR3 DNA is TGTGCCACCAGCAGAGATGAGGGGACTGAAGCTTTCTTT. It codes for CATSRDEGTEAFF. The full variable domain, rest sourced from reference TRBV15 and TRBJ1-1, is DAMVIQNPRYQVTQFGKPVTLSCSQTLNHNVMYWYQQKSSQAPKLLFHYYDKDFNNEADTPDNFQSRRPNTSFCFLDIRSPGLGDTAMYLCATSRDEGTEAFFGQGTRLTVV.